A single sample is the source of the 22 T cell receptor beta chains below, sequenced in a study of blood T cell repertoires in COVID-19. Assay used: immunoSEQ multiplex PCR; TCRdb lists only in-frame clones, some missing. Among 100,000 to 150,000 clones listed, 70% to 90% were seen once. The sequenced sample consisted of peripheral blood. These receptors originate from a woman of 80 years or more with acute or convalescent COVID-19.

In this sample, this clone turned up once. The V and J genes are TRBV7-9 and TRBJ2-3; weak D call: TRBD1 (6 bases). Trimming shortened V by 0 bases and J by 1 base, and 17 bases separated the two germline ends. This CDR3 is 18 amino acids long. The V gene's germline CDR1 is SEHNR and CDR2 FQNEAQ (reference sequence). CDR3 DNA: TGTGCCAGCAGCTTAGCCAGGGGTGGGGAAACGGGCACAGATACGCAGTATTTT. Translation: CASSLARGGETGTDTQYF.

The gene calls are TRBV6-4 and TRBJ1-2; D perhaps matches TRBD1 (5 bases). Trimming took 5 bases from V and 6 from J, leaving 16 bases between them. This CDR3 is built from 14 residues. CDR1 is MRHNA, CDR2 SNTAGT, per germline. CDR3 protein: CASSQMSGRDGYTF. In DNA, the CDR3 is TGTGCCAGCAGTCAAATGTCAGGGAGGGATGGCTACACCTTC.

The chain links TRBV12-3 or TRBV12-4 to TRBJ1-2; TRBD1 might be the D (6 bases). This CDR3 spans 13 amino acids. Trimming removed 7 bases at V and 4 bases at J, with 13 bases between. As DNA, the CDR3 is TGTGCCAGCACCCGACAGGCTCCCTATGGCTACACCTTC. Its translation is CASTRQAPYGYTF.

The V call is TRBV6-6, the J call TRBJ1-1, with D tentatively TRBD1 (6 bases). Germline assignment: CDR1 MNHNY and CDR2 SVGAGI (reference sequence). The CDR3 is made up of 15 amino acids. V was trimmed by 3 bases and J by 4 bases, leaving 15 bases between them. CDR3 in amino acids: CASSYVAGAVTEAFF. CDR3 coding DNA: TGTGCCAGCAGTTATGTAGCGGGGGCTGTCACTGAAGCTTTCTTT.

This chain joins TRBV7-9 and TRBJ2-7; D is perhaps TRBD1 (5 bases). The V gene's germline CDR1 is SEHNR and CDR2 FQNEAQ (reference sequence). V lost 5 bases and J lost 1, with 12 bases in between. This CDR3 spans 14 amino acids. The CDR3 nucleotides are TGTGCCAGCAGCAAGATGCGACAGTCCTACGAGCAGTACTTC. Protein: CASSKMRQSYEQYF.

The chain joins TRBV27 to TRBJ2-3; D call uncertain. This CDR3 comprises 11 residues. The germline V gene encodes CDR1 MNHEY and CDR2 SMNVEV (reference sequence). The V and J ends lost 4 bases and 7 bases respectively, with 6 bases between them. In DNA form, the CDR3 reads TGTGCCAGCAGTTACAAGTATACGCAGTATTTT. Translating gives CASSYKYTQYF.

In DNA form, the CDR3 reads TGTGCCAGCAGCGAGGGGCGTAGAGAGACCCAGTACTTC. As protein: CASSEGRRETQYF. J is TRBJ2-5 and V is TRBV9; maybe TRBD1 (5 bases). Germline values: CDR1 SGDLS, CDR2 YYNGEE. V dropped 3 bases and J dropped 4 bases, with 10 bases sitting between them. The CDR3 runs 13 residues.

This chain uses TRBV19 with TRBJ2-7; 7 nucleotides match TRBD2. This CDR3 has 14 residues. From germline, CDR1 is LNHDA and CDR2 SQIVND (reference sequence). With V trimmed by 1 base and J by 4 bases, 4 bases remained unmatched. CDR3 in DNA: TGTGCCAGTAGTATAGGGAGAGCGGGATACGAGCAGTACTTC. Its protein is CASSIGRAGYEQYF.

This clone was seen only once. The gene calls are TRBV19 and TRBJ2-5, with TRBD2 identical over 8 bases. The CDR3 consists of 17 residues. Germline V gene lookup returns CDR1 LNHDA and CDR2 SQIVND (reference sequence). V shed 4 bases and J 5 bases; nucleotides not matched to a gene: 15. The CDR3 reads CASSNLIQAGASETQYF. The CDR3 DNA is TGTGCCAGTAGTAACCTCATCCAAGCGGGAGCATCGGAGACCCAGTACTTC.

The CDR3 spells CASSSPLQDGTSGTYEQYF. DNA for the CDR3: TGTGCCAGCAGCTCGCCACTACAGGACGGGACTAGCGGAACCTACGAGCAGTACTTC. This sequence joins TRBV5-5 and TRBJ2-7, with 11 bases aligning to TRBD2. Looked up from germline, CDR1 is SGHKS and CDR2 is YYEKEE (reference sequence). This CDR3 region has 19 residues. Trimming at V came to 3 bases and at J to 2 bases, leaving 16 bases not matched to a gene. Full variable domain (outside the CDR3, taken from reference TRBV5-5 and TRBJ2-7): DAGVTQSPTHLIKTRGQQVTLRCSPISGHKSVSWYQQVLGQGPQFIFQYYEKEERGRGNFPDRFSARQFPNYSSELNVNALLLGDSALYLCASSSPLQDGTSGTYEQYFGPGTRLTVT.

V gene TRBV19 combines with J gene TRBJ1-2; TRBD1 matches at 7 bases. CDR1 is LNHDA and CDR2 is SQIVND in the germline V gene (reference sequence). This CDR3 region has 12 residues. Trimming cost V 9 bases and J 5 bases; bases outside gene matches: 6. CDR3: CASLGGAYGYTF. CDR3 nucleotides: TGTGCCAGCCTAGGGGGCGCGTATGGCTACACCTTC.

The J gene is TRBJ2-7, the V gene TRBV5-1; 7 bases agree with TRBD1. Per germline, CDR1 SGHRS and CDR2 YFSETQ. Trimming at V came to 2 bases and at J to 1 base, leaving 6 bases not matched to a gene. The CDR3 spans 15 residues. CDR3 in amino acids: CASSFGAGGSYEQYF. DNA for the CDR3: TGCGCCAGCAGCTTCGGGGCAGGGGGTTCCTACGAGCAGTACTTC.

The chain links TRBV28 to TRBJ2-7; maybe TRBD2 (5 bases). Germline-derived CDR1 and CDR2 are MDHEN and SYDVKM. The CDR3 totals 14 residues. Deletions cut 2 bases from V and 3 bases from J, with 11 bases between. CDR3 nucleotide sequence: TGTGCCAGCAGTTTACGGGGTTCCCTCTACGAGCAGTACTTC. Its translation: CASSLRGSLYEQYF.

The chain uses TRBV7-8 and TRBJ2-7; D may be TRBD1 (8 bases). Per germline, CDR1 SGHVS and CDR2 FQNEAQ. The CDR3 covers 12 residues. Trimming cost V 7 bases and J 3 bases, with 10 bases left between them. The CDR3 nucleotides are TGTGCCAGCAACAGGGGGGGCTACGAGCAGTACTTC. Protein: CASNRGGYEQYF. Full variable domain (outside the CDR3, taken from reference TRBV7-8 and TRBJ2-7): GAGVSQSPRYKVAKRGQDVALRCDPISGHVSLFWYQQALGQGPEFLTYFQNEAQLDKSGLPSDRFFAERPEGSVSTLKIQRTQQEDSAVYLCASNRGGYEQYFGPGTRLTVT.

There are a few counts of this clone. The chain links TRBV5-1 to TRBJ2-7; D is uncertain. CDR3 size: 11 residues. V lost 3 bases and J lost 2, with 3 bases in between. The germline CDR1 and CDR2 sequences are SGHRS and YFSETQ. CDR3 nucleotide sequence: TGCGCCAGCAGCTCGGCCTACGAGCAGTACTTC. This encodes CASSSAYEQYF.

V gene TRBV9 combines with J gene TRBJ1-2, with D hard to call. Germline V lookup: CDR1 SGDLS, CDR2 YYNGEE. The length of the CDR3 is 13 residues. Trimming left V 0 bases short and J 4 bases short, with 7 bases between. CDR3 in DNA: TGTGCCAGCAGCGTAGATCAAGCCTATGGCTACACCTTC. Amino acids: CASSVDQAYGYTF.

This rearrangement joins TRBV7-2 to TRBJ1-2, with D possibly being TRBD1 (5 bases). CDR1 and CDR2 from the germline V gene are SGHTA and FQGNSA. The CDR3 runs 14 residues. V was cut by 2 bases and J by 4 bases, with 11 bases left in between. CDR3 sequence (DNA): TGTGCCAGCAGCTTACCGACAGCGTTCTATGGCTACACCTTC. Protein sequence: CASSLPTAFYGYTF.

This clone was seen a few times. The chain recombines TRBV6-6 with TRBJ1-1; weak D call: TRBD1 (5 bases). CDR3 length: 11 residues. The V end was cut by 4 bases, the J end by 10 bases, with 10 bases between. Per germline, CDR1 MNHNY and CDR2 SVGAGI (reference sequence). CDR3 in amino acids: CASSFQGLAFF. CDR3 nucleotide sequence: TGTGCCAGCAGTTTTCAGGGATTAGCTTTCTTT.

This chain uses TRBV3-1 (or the pseudogene TRBV3-2) with TRBJ1-1, with D perhaps matching TRBD1 (5 bases). The CDR3 contains 18 residues. The V end lost 4 bases, the J end lost 4 bases, and 25 bases lay between the germline ends. CDR1 LGHDT and CDR2 YNNKEL come from the germline V gene (reference sequence). The DNA for the CDR3 is TGTGCCAGCAGCCCGACGGGGGGAGGGCCTCTATTCCTCACTGAAGCTTTCTTT. Protein sequence: CASSPTGGGPLFLTEAFF.

This clone was found once. The chain joins TRBV7-8 to TRBJ1-6; D is perhaps TRBD1 (5 bases). The CDR3 is 15 amino acids. The germline CDR1 and CDR2 sequences are SGHVS and FQNEAQ. The V end lost 1 base, the J end lost 7 bases, and 11 bases lay between the germline ends. CDR3 sequence (DNA): TGTGCCAGCAGCTTAGAGGGGCGGTCGAATTCACCCCTCCACTTT. Its translation is CASSLEGRSNSPLHF.

The rearrangement uses TRBV7-8 and TRBJ2-7; D possibly corresponds to TRBD1 (5 bases). This CDR3 is 14 amino acids long. V was pared by 2 bases and J by 6 bases, with 14 bases between. CDR1 and CDR2 (germline): SGHVS, FQNEAQ. The CDR3 nucleotides read TGTGCCAGCAGCTTAACCGCCCAGGGTTCCGAGCAGTACTTC. Translating it yields CASSLTAQGSEQYF.

The chain combines TRBV5-1 with TRBJ1-5; 7 bases match TRBD1. Looked up from germline, CDR1 is SGHRS and CDR2 is YFSETQ. The length of the CDR3 is 13 residues. V dropped 4 bases and J dropped 10; count of bases not matched to a gene: 8. CDR3 bases: TGCGCCAGCAGCCTCAACGACAGGGAACCCCAGCATTTT. Amino acid sequence: CASSLNDREPQHF.